The 15 T cell receptor beta chains below all came from one sample that was sequenced in a study of cytomegalovirus exposure and HLA in healthy donors (dated by TCRdb to the late 2010s). Libraries came from the immunoSEQ multiplex PCR assay. Held by TCRdb, this immuneACCESS table contains in-frame sequences only and omits some clones. Under half of the omission traces to an unresolved V gene where checked; the cause of the rest is unknown. This sample holds 260,000 or so clones; 88% were observed only once. The top ten hold about 0.99% of the sample. The sample taken for sequencing was PBMCs. The receptors originated from a woman younger than 30 in good health and CMV-seronegative.

This clone was found a few times. This rearrangement joins TRBV28 to TRBJ1-1, with D perhaps TRBD1 (6 bases). The CDR3 covers 15 residues. V lost 5 bases and J lost 4, with 17 bases in between. CDR1 and CDR2 (germline): MDHEN, SYDVKM. CDR3 protein: CASSQMTGFSTEAFF. The CDR3 DNA reads TGTGCCAGCAGTCAAATGACAGGATTTAGCACTGAAGCTTTCTTT.

The V call is TRBV25-1, the J call TRBJ2-3, with D possibly being TRBD2 (6 bases). CDR3 length equals 15 residues. V lost 3 bases, J lost 2 bases, and 12 bases lay in between. Germline loops: CDR1 MGHDK, CDR2 SYGVNS. CDR3 bases: TGTGCCAGCAGTGATATCACTAGCATCACAGATACGCAGTATTTT. Its translation is CASSDITSITDTQYF.

The CDR3, as DNA: TGTGCCACCGCGGGGGGACGCAATCAGCCCCAGCATTTT. Translation gives CATAGGRNQPQHF. The chain is built from TRBV28 and TRBJ1-5, with D perhaps matching TRBD1 (5 bases). V shed 10 bases and J shed 2 bases, with 12 bases lying between them. CDR3 length equals 13 residues. The germline V gene has CDR1 MDHEN and CDR2 SYDVKM.

This clone has a single count. This chain connects TRBV25-1 to TRBJ2-1; D is possibly TRBD2 (5 bases). This CDR3 region has 15 residues. Trimming took 6 bases from V and 8 from J, leaving 20 bases between them. Germline CDR1 is MGHDK and CDR2 is SYGVNS. The CDR3 nucleotides read TGTGCCAGCAGGGGGAGCGCAGCAGATCGCTATGAGCAGTTCTTC. Its translation is CASRGSAADRYEQFF.

This clone was found once. The chain uses TRBV5-6 and TRBJ1-5, with D unresolved. This CDR3 spans 14 amino acids. V gave up 0 bases and J gave up 6 bases, with 10 bases separating them. Germline CDR1 SGHDT, CDR2 YYEEEE. The CDR3 reads CASSLERGGQPQHF. CDR3 in DNA: TGTGCCAGCAGCTTGGAACGGGGAGGTCAGCCCCAGCATTTT. Combining the CDR3 with reference TRBV5-6 and TRBJ1-5 gives the whole variable domain DAGVTQSPTHLIKTRGQQVTLRCSPKSGHDTVSWYQQALGQGPQFIFQYYEEEERQRGNFPDRFSGHQFPNYSSELNVNALLLGDSALYLCASSLERGGQPQHFGDGTRLSIL.

With respect to this clone: Other DNA sequences of this sample code for an identical CDR3. The chain joins TRBV19 to TRBJ1-5; 10 bases align to TRBD1. The junction had 6 bases not matched to a gene; V was cut back by 1 base and J by 6 bases. Germline V lookup: CDR1 LNHDA, CDR2 SQIVND (reference sequence). This CDR3 is 16 amino acids long. Here the CDR3 DNA reads TGTGCCAGTAGTATAGGGGGGGGACAGGGGTCTCAGCCCCAGCATTTT. Its protein is CASSIGGGQGSQPQHF. Filled out from reference TRBV19 and TRBJ1-5, the complete variable domain reads DGGITQSPKYLFRKEGQNVTLSCEQNLNHDAMYWYRQDPGQGLRLIYYSQIVNDFQKGDIAEGYSVSREKKESFPLTVTSAQKNPTAFYLCASSIGGGQGSQPQHFGDGTRLSIL.

The rearrangement uses TRBV5-4 and TRBJ2-7; 7 positions agree with TRBD1. V was clipped by 5 bases and J by 4 bases; unmatched bases: 6. Germline CDR1 and CDR2: SGHNT and YYREEE (reference sequence). CDR3 length equals 13 residues. This CDR3 reads CASSSPTGYEQYF. Here the CDR3 DNA reads TGTGCCAGCAGTTCTCCGACAGGGTACGAGCAGTACTTC.

The V gene is TRBV6-1, the J gene TRBJ1-2; no clear D. Germline V gene sequence: CDR1 MNHNS, CDR2 SASEGT. V lost 6 bases and J lost 4, with 18 bases in between. The CDR3 covers 15 residues. The CDR3 nucleotides are TGTGCCAGCAGGGTCGTAGAAGAATTCGCCTATGGCTACACCTTC. Its translation is CASRVVEEFAYGYTF.

This rearrangement joins TRBV30 to TRBJ2-5, with 7 bases that match TRBD2. The CDR3 contains 13 residues. V lost 1 base to trimming and J lost 5 bases; unmatched junction nucleotides: 4. Germline V lookup: CDR1 GTSNPN, CDR2 SVGIG (reference sequence). For the CDR3, the DNA is TGTGCCTGGAGTGGAGGACTAGGGGAGACCCAGTACTTC. Encoded protein: CAWSGGLGETQYF.

This clone was picked up one time. This chain links TRBV19 with TRBJ2-2; weak D call: TRBD1 (6 bases). Germline V gene data show CDR1 as LNHDA and CDR2 as SQIVND (reference sequence). The V end was cut by 0 bases, the J end by 6 bases, with 11 bases between. CDR3 length equals 15 residues. The CDR3 loop is CASSIEGHEAGELFF. The CDR3 DNA reads as TGTGCCAGTAGTATAGAGGGACACGAGGCCGGGGAGCTGTTTTTT.

The chain couples TRBV5-1 to TRBJ2-1, with 12 nucleotides matching TRBD2. CDR1 and CDR2 (germline): SGHRS, YFSETQ. There are 18 residues in the CDR3. Losses at the gene ends were 4 bases for V and 0 bases for J; bases not matched to a gene: 8. The CDR3 region has the DNA TGCGCCAGCAGCCTGCGGACTAGCGGGGAATTCTCCTACAATGAGCAGTTCTTC. This encodes CASSLRTSGEFSYNEQFF.

The chain has TRBV28 and TRBJ1-4, with 9 bases lining up with TRBD1. Looked up from germline, CDR1 is MDHEN and CDR2 is SYDVKM. V gave up 6 bases and J gave up 8 bases; unmatched junction bases: 13. This CDR3 region has 16 residues. The CDR3 loop is CASSPKPGQGREKLFF. The CDR3 nucleotides are TGTGCCAGCAGCCCTAAACCGGGACAGGGTCGGGAAAAACTGTTTTTT.

The chain is built from TRBV18 and TRBJ1-1, with D hard to call. Trimming stripped 3 bases from V and 1 base from J, with 9 bases between. This CDR3 has 14 amino acids. From germline, CDR1 is KGHSH and CDR2 LQKENI. The CDR3 spells CASSPAGGNTEAFF. The CDR3 DNA is TGTGCCAGCTCACCGGCGGGTGGGAACACTGAAGCTTTCTTT. Supplemented by reference TRBV18 and TRBJ1-1, the full variable domain reads NAGVMQNPRHLVRRRGQEARLRCSPMKGHSHVYWYRQLPEEGLKFMVYLQKENIIDESGMPKERFSAEFPKEGPSILRIQQVVRGDSAAYFCASSPAGGNTEAFFGQGTRLTVV.

J is TRBJ1-1 and V is TRBV4-1, with 8 bases fitting TRBD1. Germline V CDR1 and CDR2: MGHRA, YSYEKL. The CDR3 contains 12 residues. V lost 4 bases and J lost 10; bases outside the gene matches: 5. In DNA form, the CDR3 reads TGCGCCAGCAGCCCGATAACAGGGGGAGCTTTCTTT. It translates to CASSPITGGAFF.

The chain couples TRBV11-3 to TRBJ2-3; 9 bases agree with TRBD2. With V trimmed by 4 bases and J by 0 bases, 2 bases remained unmatched. The CDR3 has 15 amino acids. CDR1 and CDR2 from the germline V gene are SGHNT and YENEEA. This CDR3 is CASSSSGTSTDTQYF. CDR3 bases: TGTGCCAGCAGCTCTAGCGGGACTAGCACAGATACGCAGTATTTT. Together with reference TRBV11-3 and TRBJ2-3, the CDR3 gives the full variable domain: EAGVVQSPRYKIIEKKQPVAFWCNPISGHNTLYWYLQNLGQGPELLIRYENEEAVDDSQLPKDRFSAERLKGVDSTLKIQPAELGDSAVYLCASSSSGTSTDTQYFGPGTRLTVL.